These T cell receptor beta chains were read from a single sample in a study of blood T cell repertoires in COVID-19. Profiled with immunoSEQ multiplex PCR; TCRdb holds only in-frame clones, not every one. The data contain roughly 28,000 clones, more than 60% of them singletons. Sequenced: peripheral blood. The receptors were gathered from an older woman with active or convalescent COVID-19. Each CDR3 is given with its conserved first and last residue. D genes are given only for firm matches. The size entry is marked missing in some rows and otherwise reads once, few, many or a size class.

j_call v_call clone_size d_call cdr3_nt cdr3_aa
TRBJ1-2 TRBV5-6 . TRBD1 TGTGCCAGCAGCCTGCCCGGACAGGGTGCTAACTATGGCTACACCTTC CASSLPGQGANYGYTF
TRBJ2-5 TRBV4-3 . TRBD2 TGCGCCAGCAGCCAAGAGTTGACTAGCCACTGGGAGACCCAGTACTTC CASSQELTSHWETQYF
TRBJ2-5 TRBV19 . . TGTGCCAGTAGTATAGAAGCGAGCTCCGGGGAGACCCAGTACTTC CASSIEASSGETQYF
TRBJ2-3 TRBV7-2 . . TGTGCCAGCAGCGAACGAATCCCAGGGTTTACTAGCACAGATACGCAGTATTTT CASSERIPGFTSTDTQYF
TRBJ2-7 TRBV7-9 . . TGTGCCAGCAGTCCCCCGCCGGGTCCCCGCTCCTACGAGCAGTACTTC CASSPPPGPRSYEQYF
TRBJ2-5 TRBV15 . TRBD2 TGTGCCACCAGCCGAGCGGGGGGGGAAATACAAGAGACCCAGTACTTC CATSRAGGEIQETQYF
TRBJ1-3 TRBV10-3 . . TGTGCCATCAGTGTGGGGGGACGAAGCTCTGGAAACACCATATATTTT CAISVGGRSSGNTIYF
TRBJ1-5 TRBV2 . TRBD1 TGTGCCAGCAGGGGGACAGTCCATAGCAATCAGCCCCAGCATTTT CASRGTVHSNQPQHF
TRBJ1-6 TRBV27 . TRBD1 TGTGCCAGCAGCTTTCGCGGGAGGGGGCAAGGGTCCTATAATTCACCCCTCCACTTT CASSFRGRGQGSYNSPLHF
TRBJ2-7 TRBV3-1/TRBV3-2 few TRBD2 TGTGCCAGCAGCCCCTTCCGGGAGGGCCTATTTGAGCAGTACTTC CASSPFREGLFEQYF
TRBJ1-2 TRBV4-3 . . TGCGCCAGCAGCCAAGATCCCTTCTATGGCTACACCTTC CASSQDPFYGYTF
TRBJ2-7 TRBV14 . TRBD2 TGTGCCAGCAGCCAAGTCCGGGGAGTTGGGACTAGCGGTAGCCTTCGCTACGAGCAGTACTTC CASSQVRGVGTSGSLRYEQYF
TRBJ2-1 TRBV24-1 . TRBD1 TGTGCCACCAGTGATTCCGGGACAGGGACCTACAATGAGCAGTTCTTC CATSDSGTGTYNEQFF
TRBJ2-5 TRBV11-2 few . TGTGCCAGCAGCTTATCTGCGAATCTAGGGGCCCAGTACTTC CASSLSANLGAQYF
TRBJ2-1 TRBV15 . . TGTGCCACCAGCAGGACGGGGTTTAGCTCCTACAATGAGCAGTTCTTC CATSRTGFSSYNEQFF
TRBJ2-7 TRBV5-1 . TRBD2 TGCGCCAGCAGCTTGCGCAGCGGGACTAGCGGGAGAGGGTACGAGCAGTACTTC CASSLRSGTSGRGYEQYF
TRBJ2-5 TRBV5-1 once TRBD2 TGCGCCAGCAGCCTGAGCGGGACAGAGACCCAGTACTTC CASSLSGTETQYF